This T cell receptor beta chain is from a study of blood T cell repertoires in COVID-19. Study background: Nucleic acid was either cDNA or gDNA, and it came from T cells, B-cell-depleted T cells, or PBMCs.

This CDR3 comprises 14 residues. V lost 5 bases and J lost 7; bases outside the gene matches: 6. Germline V gene sequence: CDR1 SGHTA, CDR2 FQGNSA. Produced via immunoSEQ multiplex PCR; TCRdb's table is partial and in-frame only. Among tens of thousands of clones, 85% to 90% were seen once, and the ten largest hold 4.8%. The J gene is TRBJ2-1, the V gene TRBV7-2, with 9 bases matching TRBD1. Sequencing was performed on peripheral blood. The clonotype originates from an elderly woman with active COVID-19. CDR3 residues: CASSEGTGWNEQFF. DNA for the CDR3: TGTGCCAGCAGCGAAGGGACAGGGTGGAATGAGCAGTTCTTC.